These 10 T cell receptor beta chains originate from one sample sequenced in a study of CD8+ T cells in alopecia areata. RNA was isolated and reverse transcribed to cDNA, the sequencing template. TCRdb's table, derived via immunoSEQ multiplex PCR, lists solely in-frame clones and lacks some. The sample lists 170,000 or so clones, under 60% occurring once. Treatment defined: oral pan-JAK inhibitor, 5-10 mg twice daily. Here the sequenced sample was CD8+ T cells sorted from blood, taken at week 24, from a patient treated with tofacitinib. These receptors originate from a human donor with alopecia areata.

Regarding this clone: Different DNA sequences within this sample yield the same CDR3. The V gene is TRBV5-1, the J gene TRBJ2-7, with D possibly matching TRBD1 (5 bases). Trimming took off 1 base at V and 1 base at J, with 6 bases between the two ends. Germline CDR1 is SGHRS and CDR2 is YFSETQ. This CDR3 is 13 amino acids long. CDR3 sequence reads: CASSLTGSYEQYF. The CDR3 coding sequence is TGCGCCAGCAGCTTGACAGGTTCCTACGAGCAGTACTTC.

This sequence joins TRBV7-9 and TRBJ1-5; no firm D call. V was clipped by 4 bases and J by 4 bases, with 8 bases between them. Germline loops: CDR1 SEHNR, CDR2 FQNEAQ (reference sequence). This CDR3 has 13 residues. This CDR3 is CASSSTENQPQHF. CDR3 nucleotides: TGTGCCAGCAGCTCCACGGAGAATCAGCCCCAGCATTTT. The variable domain in full, completed from reference TRBV7-9 and TRBJ1-5, reads DTGVSQNPRHKITKRGQNVTFRCDPISEHNRLYWYRQTLGQGPEFLTYFQNEAQLEKSRLLSDRFSAERPKGSFSTLEIQRTEQGDSAMYLCASSSTENQPQHFGDGTRLSIL.

This clone was counted only a few times. The V gene is TRBV11-2, the J gene TRBJ2-1, with TRBD2 matching 7 bases. Germline V gives CDR1 SGHAT, CDR2 FQNNGV. V shed 4 bases, J shed 6 bases, and the junction held 9 bases outside the gene matches. This CDR3 is 15 amino acids long. CDR3 sequence (DNA): TGTGCCAGCAGCTCGTGGGGGGGTGAGGGCAATGAGCAGTTCTTC. Translating gives CASSSWGGEGNEQFF. Using reference TRBV11-2 and TRBJ2-1 for the parts outside the CDR3, the full variable domain is EAGVAQSPRYKIIEKRQSVAFWCNPISGHATLYWYQQILGQGPKLLIQFQNNGVVDDSQLPKDRFSAERLKGVDSTLKIQPAKLEDSAVYLCASSSWGGEGNEQFFGPGTRLTVL.

The rearrangement joins TRBV10-3 to TRBJ2-3; TRBD2 is a possible D gene (5 bases). This CDR3 is built from 16 residues. The V end lost 0 bases, the J end lost 0 bases, and 10 bases lay between the germline ends. Germline CDR1 and CDR2: ENHRY and SYGVKD. In DNA form, the CDR3 reads TGTGCCATCAGTGAGTCCGTAGCGCGCAGCACAGATACGCAGTATTTT. Protein sequence: CAISESVARSTDTQYF.

This clone was picked up one time. The chain links TRBV4-1 to TRBJ1-6; D call uncertain. V was shortened by 4 bases and J by 6 bases, with 16 bases between the two germline ends. Germline V CDR1 and CDR2: MGHRA, YSYEKL. This CDR3 is 16 amino acids long. The CDR3 nucleotides are TGCGCCAGCAGCCCACCCTCCGTGGGGATTAATTCACCCCTCCACTTT. Its protein is CASSPPSVGINSPLHF.

As to this clone: This sample includes further DNA sequences coding for the same CDR3. The chain has TRBV19 and TRBJ2-1; D call uncertain. This CDR3 has 12 amino acids. V lost 3 bases and J lost 8, with 8 bases in between. Per germline, CDR1 LNHDA and CDR2 SQIVND (reference sequence). The chain's CDR3 is CASSISRDEQFF. In nucleotides, the CDR3 is TGTGCCAGTAGTATTTCCCGGGATGAGCAGTTCTTC.

The V gene is TRBV5-6, the J gene TRBJ1-4; D remains ambiguous. This CDR3 is built from 16 residues. Trimming took off 0 bases at V and 4 bases at J, with 13 bases between the two ends. Germline assignment: CDR1 SGHDT and CDR2 YYEEEE. The CDR3 protein is CASSLGGGRINEKLFF. Here the CDR3 DNA reads TGTGCCAGCAGCTTGGGAGGAGGACGGATTAATGAAAAACTGTTTTTT.

The chain combines TRBV14 with TRBJ2-1; no firm D call. This CDR3 comprises 12 residues. Trimming cost V 2 bases and J 4 bases, with 3 bases left between them. Germline V gene data show CDR1 as SGHDN and CDR2 as FVKESK. This CDR3 is CASSQIYNEQFF. The CDR3 DNA follows: TGTGCCAGCAGCCAAATATACAATGAGCAGTTCTTC.

The V call is TRBV7-9, the J call TRBJ2-7; D perhaps matches TRBD1 (5 bases). Germline assignment: CDR1 SEHNR and CDR2 FQNEAQ (reference sequence). This CDR3 has 14 residues. V was clipped by 5 bases and J by 0 bases, with 11 bases between them. CDR3 amino acids: CASSPIDSSYEQYF. The CDR3 bases are TGTGCCAGCAGCCCCATTGACAGCTCCTACGAGCAGTACTTC. The whole variable domain, filled in from reference TRBV7-9 and TRBJ2-7, reads DTGVSQNPRHKITKRGQNVTFRCDPISEHNRLYWYRQTLGQGPEFLTYFQNEAQLEKSRLLSDRFSAERPKGSFSTLEIQRTEQGDSAMYLCASSPIDSSYEQYFGPGTRLTVT.

The chain couples TRBV25-1 to TRBJ2-3; D possibly corresponds to TRBD2 (7 bases). V was pared by 10 bases and J by 6 bases, with 20 bases between. From germline, CDR1 is MGHDK and CDR2 SYGVNS. This CDR3 contains 14 residues. The CDR3 DNA is TGTGCCACCTCTGGAGGGGGGGGCGCGGATACGCAGTATTTT. Residues: CATSGGGGADTQYF. The entire variable domain, with the rest obtained from reference TRBV25-1 and TRBJ2-3, is as follows: EADIYQTPRYLVIGTGKKITLECSQTMGHDKMYWYQQDPGMELHLIHYSYGVNSTEKGDLSSESTVSRIRTEHFPLTLESARPSHTSQYLCATSGGGGADTQYFGPGTRLTVL.